This TCR beta chain was captured in a study of radiation and T cells in renal cell carcinoma (dated by TCRdb to about 2020). For the study in its entirety: Samples came from a clinical trial, in which primary renal cell carcinomas received 15 Gy stereotactic body radiation therapy followed by nephrectomy 4 weeks later. In total, 50 to 60 samples, comprising 26 tumors and around 27 peripheral blood samples, were subjected to TCR beta sequencing. In the approximately 49 samples combined, some 4,100,000 unique CDR3 nucleotide sequences were found, encoding roughly 2,500,000 unique CDR3 amino acid sequences. The full study reports these points: In blood, the top tumor clonotypes increased between baseline and 2 weeks post-radiation and then shrank by 4 weeks, which suggests that tumor-resident clones expanded only transiently. Dynamics of the blood repertoire were not tracked past 4 weeks after treatment. Because pretreatment tumor biopsies were not available, the baseline intratumoral presence of clonotypes could not be determined. Because the trial had a single-armed design, the trial could not examine how radiation dose or scheduling affected the TCR repertoire.

The time point label, as the study defines it: blood 2 weeks post-SBRT. What this sample's treatment or condition label stands for: 15 Gy SBRT to primary tumor, nephrectomy 4 weeks later. To follow tumor-enriched clonotypes, serial peripheral blood was collected from radiation-treated patients at baseline and at 2 weeks and 4 weeks after SBRT. Every patient's renal cell carcinoma showed clear cell pathology. The QIAamp DNA Blood Mini Kit (Qiagen) was used to prepare genomic DNA for TCR sequencing. The analyses included just those samples that passed every quality control check. Points on this clone: Its antigen is still unknown. Base-call qualities are not available, and no considerably larger clone is one nucleotide away.

From the cysteine through the phenylalanine, the CDR3 covers 16 amino acids. Only the CDR3 DNA is retained, 48 bases long and in frame from the first base. V ends up 0 bases short and J 1 base short, with an unmatched junction base count of 5. Based on the germline V gene, the CDR1 and CDR2 sequences are SGDLS and YYNGEE. TCR beta libraries were generated from genomic DNA with the immunoSEQ kit, following the manufacturer's recommendations. To prepare libraries, a first multiplex PCR with proprietary primers was run, followed by a second PCR that added unique barcodes, and a bead cleanup was done after each round. Each sample batch included a kit-provided positive control reaction and a negative control reaction. The final libraries were assessed on an Agilent 4200 TapeStation D1000 ScreenTape, pooled by volume, and quantified by qPCR. Sequencing was performed on an Illumina NextSeq500 using a MidOutput 150-cycle cartridge, with 156 Read1 cycles, 15 Index1 cycles, and the kit custom primers. The pooled library was loaded at 1.0 pM, and around 22% PhiX control was spiked in. Turning to the authors' computational methods: Vendor-processed data were analyzed in R, with a clonotype defined as all T cells sharing the same CDR3 nucleotide sequence. For clone abundance analyses, frequencies were normalized to the 10,000 most abundant clones per sample. Public T cell clones, which averaged fewer than five per sample, were excluded before analysis. An abundance difference of at least 32-fold between compartments was the criterion for calling clonotypes tumor-enriched or baseline blood-enriched. A beta-binomial differential abundance model was used to identify clonotypes that expanded or contracted between blood time points. Tumor-blood repertoire similarity was measured with the Baroni-Urbani and Buser coefficient, and group comparisons used two-tailed Wilcoxon tests in R. TCRdb retrieved this table from immuneACCESS and kept in-frame rearrangements only. Not all clones are present; in checked studies, unresolved V genes account for under half, and no reason is known for the remainder. D and trimming come from the DNA, and the V and J calls and clone size come from that table. In this sample the table shows roughly 130,000 clones, 85% to 90% of which occur a single time. Approximately 6% of the sample rests with the top ten.

The sequencing here drew on blood, taken from a patient whose treatment included radiotherapy and nephrectomy. The chain couples TRBV9 to TRBJ1-1, and 8 junction bases match TRBD1. This TCR came from a woman in her 70s with renal cell carcinoma. The nucleotide sequence reads as follows: TGTGCCAGCAGCGTAGAGCCCGGACAGGGGAACACTGAAGCTTTCTTT. Translated, this is CASSVEPGQGNTEAFF.